The present T cell receptor beta chain was sequenced within a study of post-analysis software for immune sequencing data. Background on the study: The patients showed relapsing-remitting, secondary progressive and progressive-relapsing multiple sclerosis courses. Notes on the study in general: Samples from one preparation batch, clustered by F measure, grouped strongly together. TRBV segments more frequent in patients than in controls numbered roughly 5 and included TRBV5-6, TRBV5-1 and TRBV20-1. A significant reduction in normalized Chao1 diversity was observed in multiple sclerosis patients versus controls.

The CDR3 has 12 residues. V was pared by 5 bases and J by 10 bases, with 13 bases between. Germline V CDR1 and CDR2: KGHDR, SFDVKD. Prepared TCR beta cDNA libraries contained unique molecular identifiers. The T cell input of roughly 1 to 11 million gave about 470,000 cDNA molecules. TCRdb called the PCR reads again in MiXCR, with one record for every CDR3 protein. Seen here are approximately 690,000 distinct CDR3 sequences, approximately 60% observed once, and the top ten hold 11%. In the case of this clonotype: Its antigen is unidentified.

The receptor's source is a girl aged 2 to 10 with multiple sclerosis. This chain joins TRBV24-1 and TRBJ1-1, with TRBD1 as a possible D gene (5 bases). Sequenced input: blood. The CDR3 DNA reads as TGTGCCACCAGTGGCCGGGACTTTACAGCTTTCTTT. Protein sequence: CATSGRDFTAFF.